The rows below give T cell receptor beta chains drawn from one sample of a study of identical twins. TCRdb recomputed calls from the 5' RACE reads with MiXCR, one row per CDR3 protein. Here the sample spans 450,000 or so distinct CDR3 sequences, 14% being singletons. The sample was also reused in another study, on yellow fever vaccine responses in identical twins.

Sequencing was performed on CD4+ T cells sorted from blood. The receptors were gathered from a woman aged 18-29 years in good health. The CDR3 runs from the conserved cysteine through the conserved F or W. The D gene is left open where the match is weak. Clone size is not always given. Where it is, it says once, few, many or a class for expanded clones.

few,TRBV5-1,TRBD1,TRBJ1-5,CASSLGTGSDQPQHF,TGCGCCAGCAGCTTGGGGACAGGGAGCGATCAGCCCCAGCATTTT
many,TRBV28,.,TRBJ1-5,CASQVPGGNNQPQHF,TGTGCCAGCCAAGTGCCTGGGGGAAACAATCAGCCCCAGCATTTT
few,TRBV29-1,.,TRBJ2-5,CSVVHSGFQETQYF,TGCAGCGTTGTGCACTCGGGATTCCAAGAGACCCAGTACTTC
few,TRBV3-1,.,TRBJ2-5,CASSQDGPAALEETQYF,TGTGCCAGCAGCCAAGACGGGCCAGCGGCACTCGAAGAGACCCAGTACTTC
few,TRBV27,.,TRBJ1-2,CASSQSPPYGYTF,TGTGCCAGCAGTCAGAGTCCGCCCTATGGCTACACCTTC
.,TRBV27,.,TRBJ2-3,CASRRRSGGQRTDTQYF,TGTGCCAGCAGAAGGAGATCGGGGGGACAGCGCACAGATACGCAGTATTTT
many,TRBV7-9,TRBD1,TRBJ2-1,CASSLTGKGSYNEQFF,TGTGCCAGCAGCTTGACAGGGAAAGGATCCTACAATGAGCAGTTCTTC
.,TRBV11-2,.,TRBJ1-1,CASSLHQGTEAFF,TGTGCCAGCAGCCTTCATCAGGGGACTGAAGCTTTCTTT
.,TRBV7-9,TRBD2,TRBJ2-1,CASSLAGTTHNEQFF,TGTGCCAGCAGCTTAGCCGGGACTACTCACAATGAGCAGTTCTTC
many,TRBV29-1,.,TRBJ2-1,CSVEDWGSYNEQFF,TGCAGCGTTGAGGACTGGGGCTCCTACAATGAGCAGTTCTTC
.,TRBV14,.,TRBJ1-4,CASSQWPNEPKLFF,TGTGCCAGCAGCCAATGGCCAAACGAACCCAAGCTGTTTTTT
many,TRBV12-3/TRBV12-4,.,TRBJ1-5,CASSLLGQPQHF,TGTGCCAGCAGTTTGCTAGGTCAGCCCCAGCATTTT
.,TRBV6-1,.,TRBJ1-6,CASSGTGDNSPLHF,TGTGCCAGCAGCGGAACAGGAGATAATTCACCCCTCCACTTT
.,TRBV28,TRBD1,TRBJ1-5,CASSLGQTNQPQHF,TGTGCCAGCAGTTTGGGACAGACTAATCAGCCCCAGCATTTT
few,TRBV5-4,TRBD2,TRBJ2-1,CASSLRGEAWVAGYNEQFF,TGTGCCAGCAGCTTGCGGGGGGAGGCATGGGTAGCGGGGTACAATGAGCAGTTCTTC
.,TRBV12-3/TRBV12-4,TRBD2,TRBJ2-5,CASSLLAGKETQYF,TGTGCCAGCAGTTTATTAGCGGGAAAAGAGACCCAGTACTTC
few,TRBV15,.,TRBJ2-7,CATSRDLWEFTSYEQYF,TGTGCCACCAGCAGAGATTTGTGGGAGTTCACCTCCTACGAGCAGTACTTC
few,TRBV18,.,TRBJ1-1,CASSPLSNTEAFF,TGTGCCAGCTCACCACTTTCGAACACTGAAGCTTTCTTT
.,TRBV2,TRBD2,TRBJ2-7,CASPKITSGRSSEQYF,TGTGCCAGCCCAAAAATTACTAGCGGGAGGTCTTCCGAGCAGTACTTC
few,TRBV11-2,.,TRBJ1-1,CASSLGTSLTEAFF,TGTGCCAGCAGCTTAGGGACTTCCCTCACTGAAGCTTTCTTT
few,TRBV20-1,.,TRBJ2-1,CSGDDSTYNEQFF,TGCAGTGGTGATGATAGCACCTACAATGAGCAGTTCTTC
.,TRBV24-1,TRBD2,TRBJ2-3,CATSDLRAGVTDTQYF,TGTGCCACCAGTGATTTGCGGGCGGGAGTTACAGATACGCAGTATTTT
.,TRBV7-8,.,TRBJ1-1,CASSYRQADTEAFF,TGTGCCAGCAGCTACCGCCAGGCGGACACTGAAGCTTTCTTT
few,TRBV12-3/TRBV12-4,.,TRBJ2-7,CASSYTGSEQYF,TGTGCCAGCAGTTATACAGGGAGTGAGCAGTACTTC
many,TRBV29-1,TRBD2,TRBJ2-7,CSVEGILAGVQYF,TGCAGCGTGGAGGGAATCCTAGCGGGAGTACAGTACTTC
many,TRBV15,.,TRBJ2-4,CATSSGGGVFKNIQYF,TGTGCCACCAGCAGTGGTGGCGGGGTCTTCAAAAACATTCAGTACTTC
many,TRBV7-3,TRBD1,TRBJ2-4,CASSPRQGANIQYF,TGTGCCAGCAGCCCCCGACAGGGAGCAAACATTCAGTACTTC
many,TRBV11-2,TRBD1,TRBJ2-3,CASSRGQGSTDTQYF,TGTGCCAGCAGCCGCGGACAGGGGAGCACAGATACGCAGTATTTT
.,TRBV6-1,.,TRBJ2-5,CASSRWAGSIETQYF,TGTGCCAGCAGCCGATGGGCAGGGTCGATAGAGACCCAGTACTTC
many,TRBV3-1,.,TRBJ2-1,CASSQELASYNEQFF,TGTGCCAGCAGCCAAGAACTAGCCTCCTACAATGAGCAGTTCTTC
.,TRBV29-1,TRBD2,TRBJ2-5,CSVGARGTEQKRGQYF,TGCAGCGTTGGGGCGCGGGGGACGGAACAGAAGAGAGGCCAGTACTTC
.,TRBV18,TRBD2,TRBJ2-1,CASSGLEFDEQFF,TGTGCCAGCTCGGGACTAGAATTTGATGAGCAGTTCTTC
many,TRBV5-1,.,TRBJ2-3,CASSSGGRDTQYF,TGCGCCAGCAGCTCCGGTGGAAGGGATACGCAGTATTTT
.,TRBV25-1,.,TRBJ2-1,CASSELGLNGGREQFF,TGTGCCAGCAGTGAATTGGGCCTGAACGGCGGGCGTGAGCAGTTCTTC
many,TRBV27,.,TRBJ1-4,CASRPPAGKLFF,TGTGCCAGCCGACCCCCGGCCGGAAAACTGTTTTTT
.,TRBV4-2,.,TRBJ2-2,CASSQAWTDTGELFF,TGTGCCAGCAGCCAGGCCTGGACGGACACCGGGGAGCTGTTTTTT
.,TRBV15,.,TRBJ2-7,CATSRGGAAYEQYF,TGTGCCACCAGCAGAGGTGGGGCAGCATACGAGCAGTACTTC
.,TRBV6-2/TRBV6-3,TRBD2,TRBJ2-7,CASSRFSGSGTYEQYF,TGTGCCAGCAGCCGATTTAGCGGGAGCGGGACCTACGAGCAGTACTTC
few,TRBV6-1,TRBD1,TRBJ2-7,CASRNGQGAEQYF,TGTGCCAGCAGGAACGGACAGGGGGCCGAGCAGTACTTC
.,TRBV20-1,TRBD2,TRBJ2-7,CSARDTTSIYEQYF,TGCAGTGCTAGAGATACGACTAGCATCTACGAGCAGTACTTC
.,TRBV4-1,.,TRBJ2-6,CASSQDVRGGQVSSGANVLTF,TGCGCCAGCAGCCAAGATGTGAGGGGGGGACAGGTGAGCTCTGGGGCCAACGTCCTGACTTTC
few,TRBV7-9,TRBD2,TRBJ2-1,CASSRGASGRNEQFF,TGTGCCAGCAGTAGGGGGGCTAGCGGGAGGAATGAGCAGTTCTTC